These 7 T cell receptor beta chains were all obtained from the same sample, sequenced in a study of post-analysis software for immune sequencing data. TCR beta libraries were prepared from cDNA with unique molecular identifiers. TCRdb called the PCR reads again in MiXCR, with one record for every CDR3 protein. Found here are fewer than 850,000 distinct CDR3 sequences, 30% of them singletons; the top ten hold 0.55% to 0.65%. For these receptors, no antigen is known. The study, taken as a whole, reports: Higher frequency in patients than in controls was seen for roughly five TRBV segments, with TRBV5-6, TRBV5-1 and TRBV20-1 among them.

The sequencing sample was made of blood. These receptors all come from a girl aged 10-17 years with multiple sclerosis.

The chain couples TRBV28 to TRBJ1-1; weak D call: TRBD1 (6 bases). The germline V gene has CDR1 MDHEN and CDR2 SYDVKM. Deletions cut 2 bases from V and 1 base from J, with 11 bases between. The CDR3 runs to 15 residues. In nucleotides, the CDR3 is TGTGCCAGCAGTTTAGGAGCAGGGGCGAACACTGAAGCTTTCTTT. Amino acid sequence: CASSLGAGANTEAFF.

This clonotype showed up many times. V gene TRBV28 combines with J gene TRBJ2-1; D is unclear. This CDR3 is built from 14 residues. The V end lost 2 bases, the J end lost 1 base, and 6 bases lay between the germline ends. Germline-derived CDR1 and CDR2 are MDHEN and SYDVKM. CDR3 protein: CASSLRGSYNEQFF. The DNA of the CDR3 is TGTGCCAGCAGTTTACGAGGATCCTACAATGAGCAGTTCTTC.

This clonotype came up a few times. The chain has TRBV29-1 and TRBJ2-7; the D gene is possibly TRBD1 (6 bases). Germline lookup yields CDR1 SQVTM and CDR2 ANQGSEA. The CDR3 runs to 13 residues. The V end was cut by 5 bases, the J end by 3 bases, with 14 bases between. The CDR3 is CSVPGTNNYEQYF. The CDR3 DNA is TGCAGCGTTCCCGGGACAAACAACTACGAGCAGTACTTC.

The V and J genes are TRBV20-1 and TRBJ2-7; TRBD1 or TRBD2 may be the D gene (6 bases each). Trimming pared 5 bases from V and 5 bases from J, leaving 19 bases between. Germline CDR1 DFQATT, CDR2 SNEGSKA (reference sequence). The CDR3 spans 14 residues. Written as DNA, the CDR3 is TGCAGTGCTGCTAGCCCAAGGGGGAGGAACGAGCAGTACTTC. Protein product: CSAASPRGRNEQYF.

The rearrangement links TRBV6-5 to TRBJ2-6, with 7 bases fitting TRBD1. Germline V lookup: CDR1 MNHEY, CDR2 SVGAGI. V trimming: 0 bases; J trimming: 0 bases; junction bases outside the gene matches: 5. This CDR3 spans 18 amino acids. The CDR3, as DNA: TGTGCCAGCAGTTACTCGACAGGGCCCAGCTCTGGGGCCAACGTCCTGACTTTC. It yields the protein CASSYSTGPSSGANVLTF.

This clonotype was detected ten times or more. The chain uses TRBV29-1 and TRBJ2-1, with 9 bases fitting TRBD2. With 8 bases clipped from V and 5 bases from J, the junction kept 7 bases outside the gene matches. Germline CDR1 and CDR2: SQVTM and ANQGSEA. CDR3 length: 13 amino acids. Written as DNA, the CDR3 is TGCAGCCTTAGAGCGGGAGGTAACAATGAGCAGTTCTTC. This translates into CSLRAGGNNEQFF.

This clonotype has a single count. This sequence joins TRBV28 and TRBJ2-2, with 8 bases aligning to TRBD2. The CDR3 is 15 residues long. V gave up 6 bases and J gave up 6 bases; unmatched junction bases: 9. From germline, CDR1 is MDHEN and CDR2 SYDVKM. This chain's CDR3 is CASRVWRGDAGELFF. In DNA form, the CDR3 reads TGTGCCAGCAGAGTCTGGCGGGGGGACGCCGGGGAGCTGTTTTTT.